A selection of T cell receptor beta chains follows, all from one sample in a study of shared clonotypes between healthy human individuals. Produced via immunoSEQ multiplex PCR; TCRdb's table is partial and in-frame only. The sample contains around 2.5 million clones, roughly 93% of which appear only once. Specimen: naive CD4+ T cells from PBMCs. Receptors were obtained from a young man in good health. Some clones in this sample may be carry-over from other donors' samples. CDR3s include the opening cysteine and the closing phenylalanine or tryptophan. A D gene is named only where the DNA matches it firmly. Not every row has a clone size; where given, it reads once, few, many or a size class.

d_gene: NA; len: 14; abundance: NA; j_gene: TRBJ2-1; v_gene: TRBV30; CDR3nt: TGTGCCTGGAGTGGAGGAAGCTCCTACAATGAGCAGTTCTTC; CDR3aa: CAWSGGSSYNEQFF
d_gene: TRBD1; len: 13; abundance: NA; j_gene: TRBJ1-1; v_gene: TRBV30; CDR3nt: TGTGCCTGGAGCGGACAGGGAAACACTGAAGCTTTCTTT; CDR3aa: CAWSGQGNTEAFF
d_gene: NA; len: 18; abundance: NA; j_gene: TRBJ2-7; v_gene: TRBV27; CDR3nt: TGTGCCAGCAGTCCCGGACAGGGCTGGGGCCTGGAGCGGGGCGAGCAGTACTTC; CDR3aa: CASSPGQGWGLERGEQYF
d_gene: NA; len: 15; abundance: NA; j_gene: TRBJ2-1; v_gene: TRBV28; CDR3nt: TGTGCCAGCGGAACCCCGGGAGCCGGGGCCAATGAGCAGTTCTTC; CDR3aa: CASGTPGAGANEQFF
d_gene: NA; len: 13; abundance: NA; j_gene: TRBJ2-2; v_gene: TRBV7-2; CDR3nt: TGTGCCAGCAACGGTAACGTTGCCGGGGAGCTGTTTTTT; CDR3aa: CASNGNVAGELFF
d_gene: NA; len: 12; abundance: NA; j_gene: TRBJ2-3; v_gene: TRBV6-6; CDR3nt: TGTGCCAGCAGTTTCAGCACAGATACGCAGTATTTT; CDR3aa: CASSFSTDTQYF
d_gene: TRBD1; len: 13; abundance: NA; j_gene: TRBJ1-2; v_gene: TRBV2; CDR3nt: TGTGCCAGCAGATGGGGGACAGGCTATGGCTACACCTTC; CDR3aa: CASRWGTGYGYTF
d_gene: TRBD1; len: 15; abundance: NA; j_gene: TRBJ2-2; v_gene: TRBV5-5; CDR3nt: TGTGCCAGCAGCTCTGGACAGGTAGACACCGGGGAGCTGTTTTTT; CDR3aa: CASSSGQVDTGELFF
d_gene: TRBD2; len: 15; abundance: once; j_gene: TRBJ2-1; v_gene: TRBV5-8; CDR3nt: TGTGCCAGCAGCCGAGCGGGAAGAAACAGCCTTGAGCAGTTCTTC; CDR3aa: CASSRAGRNSLEQFF
d_gene: TRBD1; len: 15; abundance: NA; j_gene: TRBJ1-5; v_gene: TRBV19; CDR3nt: TGTGCCAGTGCCAAGGGACAGTATAGCAATCAGCCCCAGCATTTT; CDR3aa: CASAKGQYSNQPQHF
d_gene: TRBD2; len: 14; abundance: NA; j_gene: TRBJ2-7; v_gene: TRBV5-4; CDR3nt: TGTGCCAGCAGCTCCCAGGCGGGAGGGCCGAAGCAGTACTTC; CDR3aa: CASSSQAGGPKQYF
d_gene: NA; len: 14; abundance: NA; j_gene: TRBJ2-2; v_gene: TRBV5-1; CDR3nt: TGCGCCAGCAGCCTAGCTCCGTCAGGAGGGGAGCTGTTTTTT; CDR3aa: CASSLAPSGGELFF
d_gene: NA; len: 12; abundance: NA; j_gene: TRBJ2-7; v_gene: TRBV5-4; CDR3nt: TGTGCCAGCAGCTTGAACCGCTACGAGCAGTACTTC; CDR3aa: CASSLNRYEQYF
d_gene: NA; len: 13; abundance: NA; j_gene: TRBJ2-7; v_gene: TRBV29-1; CDR3nt: TGCAGCGTTAGGGGACTTCACTCCTACGAGCAGTACTTC; CDR3aa: CSVRGLHSYEQYF
d_gene: NA; len: 13; abundance: NA; j_gene: TRBJ1-1; v_gene: TRBV7-8; CDR3nt: TGTGCCAGCAGCCTAGGACGGGCGACTGAAGCTTTCTTT; CDR3aa: CASSLGRATEAFF
d_gene: NA; len: 15; abundance: NA; j_gene: TRBJ1-2; v_gene: TRBV5-5; CDR3nt: TGTGCCAGCAGCTGGGGGCTGGGGCCCGGCTATGGCTACACCTTC; CDR3aa: CASSWGLGPGYGYTF
d_gene: TRBD2; len: 14; abundance: NA; j_gene: TRBJ2-2; v_gene: TRBV28; CDR3nt: TGTGCCAGCAGTATTAGCGGGAGTGCCGGGGAGCTGTTTTTT; CDR3aa: CASSISGSAGELFF
d_gene: NA; len: 14; abundance: NA; j_gene: TRBJ2-1; v_gene: TRBV5-1; CDR3nt: TGCGCCAGCAGCTCGCCGGGACCTGGGGATGAGCAGTTCTTC; CDR3aa: CASSSPGPGDEQFF
d_gene: NA; len: 13; abundance: NA; j_gene: TRBJ1-6; v_gene: TRBV6-1; CDR3nt: TGTGCCAGCAGTGAGGGAGCTAGTTCACCCCTCCACTTT; CDR3aa: CASSEGASSPLHF
d_gene: NA; len: 21; abundance: NA; j_gene: TRBJ1-5; v_gene: TRBV19; CDR3nt: TGTGCCAGTAGTATAGCCTTGTCGGGTCTTGTTATGATTCGTGGCAATCAGCCCCAGCATTTT; CDR3aa: CASSIALSGLVMIRGNQPQHF
d_gene: TRBD2; len: 11; abundance: NA; j_gene: TRBJ2-5; v_gene: TRBV20-1; CDR3nt: TGCAGTGCTGGGGGGGGAGAGACCCAGTACTTC; CDR3aa: CSAGGGETQYF
d_gene: NA; len: 15; abundance: NA; j_gene: TRBJ1-5; v_gene: TRBV28; CDR3nt: TGTGCCAGCAGTCCCCGGCTTCGGGGAAGTCAGCCCCAGCATTTT; CDR3aa: CASSPRLRGSQPQHF
d_gene: NA; len: 15; abundance: NA; j_gene: TRBJ1-4; v_gene: TRBV5-4; CDR3nt: TGTGCCAGCAGCTTGGGGACAGATTCTTATGAAAAACTGTTTTTT; CDR3aa: CASSLGTDSYEKLFF
d_gene: TRBD1; len: 16; abundance: NA; j_gene: TRBJ2-1; v_gene: TRBV5-4; CDR3nt: TGTGCCAGCAGCTTAGGGGCGGGACAGGGAAGGAATGAGCAGTTCTTC; CDR3aa: CASSLGAGQGRNEQFF
d_gene: NA; len: 11; abundance: few; j_gene: TRBJ1-2; v_gene: TRBV30; CDR3nt: TGTGCCTGGAGTGTGAGTTATGGCTACACCTTC; CDR3aa: CAWSVSYGYTF
d_gene: TRBD1; len: 15; abundance: NA; j_gene: TRBJ2-2; v_gene: TRBV5-1; CDR3nt: TGCGCCACCCGCACGGGGACAGGGGTTACCGGGGAGCTGTTTTTT; CDR3aa: CATRTGTGVTGELFF
d_gene: TRBD1; len: 17; abundance: once; j_gene: TRBJ1-2; v_gene: TRBV4-1; CDR3nt: TGCGCCAGCAGCCACCAAGCCCACCGGGACAGTTCCTATGGCTACACCTTC; CDR3aa: CASSHQAHRDSSYGYTF
d_gene: TRBD1; len: 15; abundance: NA; j_gene: TRBJ1-2; v_gene: TRBV28; CDR3nt: TGTGCCAGCAGTCTCGGGACAGGGCCTAACTATGGCTACACCTTC; CDR3aa: CASSLGTGPNYGYTF
d_gene: TRBD1; len: 13; abundance: NA; j_gene: TRBJ2-1; v_gene: TRBV9; CDR3nt: TGTGCCAGTGCCCGGGACAGCCACAATGAGCAGTTCTTC; CDR3aa: CASARDSHNEQFF
d_gene: NA; len: 15; abundance: NA; j_gene: TRBJ2-7; v_gene: TRBV18; CDR3nt: TGTGCCAGCTCACCCCTGGCTCCCAGCTCCTACGAGCAGTACTTC; CDR3aa: CASSPLAPSSYEQYF
d_gene: NA; len: 19; abundance: NA; j_gene: TRBJ2-7; v_gene: TRBV28; CDR3nt: TGTGCCAGCAGTTTATGGGGCCCCGGGGGAAGGGGCCAGGCCTACGAGCAGTACTTC; CDR3aa: CASSLWGPGGRGQAYEQYF
d_gene: NA; len: 14; abundance: NA; j_gene: TRBJ2-7; v_gene: TRBV10-3; CDR3nt: TGTGCCATCAGTTCGGGACCCACTTTCTACGAGCAGTACTTC; CDR3aa: CAISSGPTFYEQYF
d_gene: TRBD1; len: 14; abundance: once; j_gene: TRBJ2-7; v_gene: TRBV2; CDR3nt: TGTGCCAGCATCGACAGGGGCCTTTACTACGAGCAGTACTTC; CDR3aa: CASIDRGLYYEQYF
d_gene: NA; len: 14; abundance: NA; j_gene: TRBJ1-1; v_gene: TRBV5-1; CDR3nt: TGCGCCAGCAGCTTGGCTGGGCAGGGCGACGAAGCTTTCTTT; CDR3aa: CASSLAGQGDEAFF
d_gene: TRBD1; len: 14; abundance: NA; j_gene: TRBJ2-5; v_gene: TRBV11-2; CDR3nt: TGTGCCAGCAGCCCTCAAACAGGGGGGGAGACCCAGTACTTC; CDR3aa: CASSPQTGGETQYF
d_gene: TRBD1; len: 15; abundance: NA; j_gene: TRBJ2-7; v_gene: TRBV5-1; CDR3nt: TGCGCCAGCAGCATACGTGGACAGGAAACCTACGAGCAGTACTTC; CDR3aa: CASSIRGQETYEQYF
d_gene: TRBD1; len: 12; abundance: once; j_gene: TRBJ1-1; v_gene: TRBV4-2; CDR3nt: TGTGCCAGCAGCCTAGGGACAGTTGAAGCTTTCTTT; CDR3aa: CASSLGTVEAFF
d_gene: NA; len: 14; abundance: NA; j_gene: TRBJ2-1; v_gene: TRBV28; CDR3nt: TGTGCCAGCAGTTTAGTGGGTCCCTACAATGAGCAGTTCTTC; CDR3aa: CASSLVGPYNEQFF
d_gene: TRBD1; len: 17; abundance: NA; j_gene: TRBJ1-1; v_gene: TRBV4-2; CDR3nt: TGTGCCAGCAGCCGGATCCGGGACAGGGGGCGGCGAACTGAAGCTTTCTTT; CDR3aa: CASSRIRDRGRRTEAFF
d_gene: TRBD1; len: 17; abundance: NA; j_gene: TRBJ2-7; v_gene: TRBV5-6; CDR3nt: TGTGCCAGCAGCCCCAACCCTATGGGCAGGGGGCCCGGGGAGCAGTACTTC; CDR3aa: CASSPNPMGRGPGEQYF
d_gene: NA; len: 15; abundance: NA; j_gene: TRBJ2-1; v_gene: TRBV6-6; CDR3nt: TGTGCCAGCAGCGCCTCTTTAAGCTCCTACAATGAGCAGTTCTTC; CDR3aa: CASSASLSSYNEQFF
d_gene: NA; len: 16; abundance: NA; j_gene: TRBJ1-1; v_gene: TRBV5-4; CDR3nt: TGTGCCAGCAGCTTGGGGTCGGCGGGCTCGAACACTGAAGCTTTCTTT; CDR3aa: CASSLGSAGSNTEAFF
d_gene: TRBD1; len: 15; abundance: NA; j_gene: TRBJ1-4; v_gene: TRBV2; CDR3nt: TGTGCCAGCAGTGAAAAGACAGGGGTTTACGAAAAACTGTTTTTT; CDR3aa: CASSEKTGVYEKLFF
d_gene: TRBD1; len: 14; abundance: NA; j_gene: TRBJ2-1; v_gene: TRBV27; CDR3nt: TGTGCCAGCAGAACAGGGGGGCCCTACAATGAGCAGTTCTTC; CDR3aa: CASRTGGPYNEQFF
d_gene: NA; len: 14; abundance: NA; j_gene: TRBJ2-7; v_gene: TRBV19; CDR3nt: TGTGCCAGTAGTATGACACCTACGACCTACGAGCAGTACTTC; CDR3aa: CASSMTPTTYEQYF
d_gene: TRBD1; len: 13; abundance: NA; j_gene: TRBJ1-1; v_gene: TRBV7-3; CDR3nt: TGTGCCAGCAGCTTAAGACAGGGGGCTGAAGCTTTCTTT; CDR3aa: CASSLRQGAEAFF
d_gene: NA; len: 13; abundance: NA; j_gene: TRBJ2-5; v_gene: TRBV2; CDR3nt: TGTGCCAGCAGTGTAGGGGTCCGGGAGACCCAGTACTTC; CDR3aa: CASSVGVRETQYF